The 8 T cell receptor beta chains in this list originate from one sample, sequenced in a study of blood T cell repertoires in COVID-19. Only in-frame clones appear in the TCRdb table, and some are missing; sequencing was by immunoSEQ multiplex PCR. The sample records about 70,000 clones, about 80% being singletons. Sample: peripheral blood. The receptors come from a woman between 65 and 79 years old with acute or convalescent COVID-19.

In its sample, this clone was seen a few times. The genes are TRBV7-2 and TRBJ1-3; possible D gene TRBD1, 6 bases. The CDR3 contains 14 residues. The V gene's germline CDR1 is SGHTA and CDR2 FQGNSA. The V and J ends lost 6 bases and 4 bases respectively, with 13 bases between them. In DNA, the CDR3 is TGTGCCAGCAGTTTTATTGGGACAGGAAACACCATATATTTT. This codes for CASSFIGTGNTIYF.

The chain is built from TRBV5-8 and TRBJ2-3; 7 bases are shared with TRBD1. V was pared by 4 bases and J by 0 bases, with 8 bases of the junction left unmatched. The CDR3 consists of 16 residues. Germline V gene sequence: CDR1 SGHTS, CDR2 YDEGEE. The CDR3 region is CASSPGQVFSTDTQYF. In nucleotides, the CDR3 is TGTGCCAGCAGCCCCGGACAGGTCTTTAGCACAGATACGCAGTATTTT.

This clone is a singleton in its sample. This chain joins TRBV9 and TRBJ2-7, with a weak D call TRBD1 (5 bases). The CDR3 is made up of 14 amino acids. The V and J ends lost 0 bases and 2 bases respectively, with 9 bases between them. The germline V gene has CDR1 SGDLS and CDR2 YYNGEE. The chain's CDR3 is CASSVGQSAYEQYF. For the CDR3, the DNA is TGTGCCAGCAGCGTAGGACAGTCCGCCTACGAGCAGTACTTC.

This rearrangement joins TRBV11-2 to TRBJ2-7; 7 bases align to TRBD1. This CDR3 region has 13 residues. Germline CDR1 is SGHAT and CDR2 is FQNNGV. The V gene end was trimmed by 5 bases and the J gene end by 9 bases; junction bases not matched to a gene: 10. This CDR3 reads CASSLIQGLGQYF. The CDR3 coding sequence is TGTGCCAGCAGCCTAATACAGGGGCTGGGGCAGTACTTC.

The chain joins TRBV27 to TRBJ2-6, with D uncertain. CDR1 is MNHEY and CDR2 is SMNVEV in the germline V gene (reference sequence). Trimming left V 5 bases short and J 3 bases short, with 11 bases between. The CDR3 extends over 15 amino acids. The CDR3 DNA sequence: TGTGCCAGCAGTCTAACGACGGGTGGGGCCAACGTCCTGACTTTC. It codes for CASSLTTGGANVLTF. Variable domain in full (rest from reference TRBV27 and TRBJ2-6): EAQVTQNPRYLITVTGKKLTVTCSQNMNHEYMSWYRQDPGLGLRQIYYSMNVEVTDKGDVPEGYKVSRKEKRNFPLILESPSPNQTSLYFCASSLTTGGANVLTFGAGSRLTVL.

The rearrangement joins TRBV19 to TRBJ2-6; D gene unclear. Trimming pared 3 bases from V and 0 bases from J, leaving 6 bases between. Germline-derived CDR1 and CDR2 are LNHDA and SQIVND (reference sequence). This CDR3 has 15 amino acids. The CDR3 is CASSMRISGANVLTF. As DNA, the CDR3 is TGTGCCAGTAGTATGAGAATCTCTGGGGCCAACGTCCTGACTTTC. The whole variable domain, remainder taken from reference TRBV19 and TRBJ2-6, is DGGITQSPKYLFRKEGQNVTLSCEQNLNHDAMYWYRQDPGQGLRLIYYSQIVNDFQKGDIAEGYSVSREKKESFPLTVTSAQKNPTAFYLCASSMRISGANVLTFGAGSRLTVL.

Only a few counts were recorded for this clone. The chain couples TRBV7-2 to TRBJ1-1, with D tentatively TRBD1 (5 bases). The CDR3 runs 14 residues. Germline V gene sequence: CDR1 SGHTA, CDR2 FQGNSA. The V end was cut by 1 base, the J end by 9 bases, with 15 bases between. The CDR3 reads CASSLVLPGLKAFF. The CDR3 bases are TGTGCCAGCAGCTTAGTTCTTCCAGGGCTAAAAGCTTTCTTT.

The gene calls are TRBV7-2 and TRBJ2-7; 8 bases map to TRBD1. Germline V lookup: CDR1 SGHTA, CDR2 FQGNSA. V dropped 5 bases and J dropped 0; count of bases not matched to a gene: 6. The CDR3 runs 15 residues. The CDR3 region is CASSRSGQASYEQYF. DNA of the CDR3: TGTGCCAGCAGCCGGTCGGGACAGGCCTCCTACGAGCAGTACTTC.